The clone carrying this TCR beta chain appeared a few times. The record originates from a study of T cells in Graves' hyperthyroidism and ophthalmopathy. Template material for amplifying TCR beta CDR3 regions consisted of RNA transcripts. The HTBI primer set was used in a first-round RT-PCR of the TCR CDR3. TCRdb re-analysed the multiplex PCR reads in MiXCR, keeping a single row per CDR3 protein. The sample includes around 250,000 distinct CDR3 sequences, 13% to 15% of them seen just once. This CDR3 is built from 18 residues. Germline V gene data show CDR1 as DFQATT and CDR2 as SNEGSKA (reference sequence). Clinical symptoms, serum thyroxine and TRAb, thyroid ultrasound and orbital computed tomography were used for the diagnoses.

The sample comprised blood. The J gene is TRBJ2-1, the V gene TRBV20-1; 7 nucleotides line up with TRBD2. Gene TRBJ2-7 matches the end of the DNA better, so the J call may be wrong. The clonotype was recovered from a woman in her thirties or forties with Graves' hyperthyroidism that later progressed to Graves' ophthalmopathy. DNA of the CDR3: TGCAGTGCTAGAGGGGAGGGTTTGGGGGGAAGATCCTACAATGAGCAGTACTTC. This codes for CSARGEGLGGRSYNEQYF.